This T cell receptor (beta chain) was sequenced in a study of T-cell reconstitution after alpha-beta-depleted transplantation in children. Notes on this clonotype: Its specificity is not known.

From germline, CDR1 is SQVTM and CDR2 ANQGSEA. Trimming cost V 7 bases and J 3 bases, with 25 bases left between them. The CDR3 has 17 residues. The study's findings and limits: TCRbeta diversity was high at day 60 in some patients (a result of surviving recipient T cells and thymic progenitors). From newly produced T cells came most of the T-cell counts and diversity one year after transplant. Reportedly, alpha-beta T cells present about two months post-transplant originated from several hundred expanded clones of graft origin.

Unique molecular identifiers featured in how the TCRbeta library was prepared. TCRdb reprocessed the PCR reads via MiXCR and lists one record per CDR3 protein. The table has almost 500,000 distinct CDR3 sequences, about 11% seen once. V and J are TRBV29-1 and TRBJ2-1; D is possibly TRBD1 (6 bases). The receptor was derived from a child younger than 10 with inherited bone marrow failure, due to receive a stem cell transplant. This sample comprised PBMCs, obtained before TCRalphabeta/CD19-depleted stem cell transplant. CDR3: CSARNRASFMFYNEQFF. CDR3 sequence (DNA): TGCAGCGCACGAAACAGGGCCAGTTTTATGTTCTACAATGAGCAGTTCTTC.